This is a list of T cell receptor beta chains from one sample in a study of CD8 T cells in ankylosing spondylitis. TCRdb reanalysed the 5' RACE reads using MiXCR and keeps one entry per CDR3 protein. The sample carries about 36,000 distinct CDR3 sequences, 6% recorded once. Sample: blood, either unsorted or a sorted T cell fraction (not recorded which). The receptor source for this set is a male donor with ankylosing spondylitis or in good health (not recorded which). Both conserved end residues are part of each CDR3. The order of the fields is J gene, D gene, V gene, clone size, CDR3 DNA, CDR3 protein. A D gene is named only where the DNA matches it firmly. Not every row has a clone size; where given, it reads once, few, many or a size class.

J: TRBJ2-1
D: -
V: TRBV5-4
size: many
DNA: TGTGCCAGCAGCTTGAAACGGGAGCTTGGCAATGAGCAGTTCTTC
CDR3: CASSLKRELGNEQFF

J: TRBJ2-1
D: -
V: TRBV29-1
size: many
DNA: TGCAGCGTTCGACTGGTCACGGGGCAGTTCTTC
CDR3: CSVRLVTGQFF

J: TRBJ2-1
D: -
V: TRBV5-1
size: many
DNA: TGCGCCAGCAGCTTGACTAGGAGGAGCTACAATGAGCAGTTCTTC
CDR3: CASSLTRRSYNEQFF

J: TRBJ2-7
D: -
V: TRBV13
size: many
DNA: TGTGCCAGCATCAGTACAGGTGCCTACGAGCAGTACTTC
CDR3: CASISTGAYEQYF

J: TRBJ2-3
D: -
V: TRBV29-1
size: many
DNA: TGCAGCGCGCACGGCCCGATGGCAGATACGCAGTATTTT
CDR3: CSAHGPMADTQYF

J: TRBJ2-3
D: -
V: TRBV14
size: many
DNA: TGTGCCAGCAGCCAAGATCGGGAAGAGCGGTACACAGATACGCAGTATTTT
CDR3: CASSQDREERYTDTQYF

J: TRBJ1-1
D: -
V: TRBV9
size: many
DNA: TGTGCCAGCAGCTCCCCTCCAGGGTTTCAGGATGAAATGAACACTGAAGCTTTCTTT
CDR3: CASSSPPGFQDEMNTEAFF

J: TRBJ1-2
D: TRBD1
V: TRBV4-3
size: many
DNA: TGCGCCAGCAGCCAAGAGCAGGGGGCTTGGGGCTACACCTTC
CDR3: CASSQEQGAWGYTF

J: TRBJ2-1
D: TRBD2
V: TRBV5-1
size: many
DNA: TGCGCCAGCAGCCCCGGACTAGCGCATAATGAGCAGTTCTTC
CDR3: CASSPGLAHNEQFF

J: TRBJ2-1
D: TRBD2
V: TRBV2
size: many
DNA: TGTGCCAGCAGTGATTCGGGTAGCGGGGGGCATCGCAAGGGGTTCTTC
CDR3: CASSDSGSGGHRKGFF

J: TRBJ1-2
D: TRBD1
V: TRBV29-1
size: many
DNA: TGCAGCGTTGAAGATCGAACAGGGGAAGGCTACACCTTC
CDR3: CSVEDRTGEGYTF

J: TRBJ2-3
D: -
V: TRBV28
size: -
DNA: TGTGCCAGCAGCCTCCCTCACATTTTCTCGCAGTATTTT
CDR3: CASSLPHIFSQYF

J: TRBJ2-1
D: -
V: TRBV20-1
size: many
DNA: TGCAGTGCTAGCGTGGTAGATGAGCAGTTCTTC
CDR3: CSASVVDEQFF

J: TRBJ2-1
D: -
V: TRBV20-1
size: many
DNA: TGCAGTGCCGATGGGCCGGGACTTAGCTCCTACAATGAGCAGTTCTTC
CDR3: CSADGPGLSSYNEQFF

J: TRBJ2-4
D: -
V: TRBV29-1
size: many
DNA: TGCAGCGTTGAAGATCCCGACAGGGAGGTCATCATTCAGTACTTC
CDR3: CSVEDPDREVIIQYF

J: TRBJ1-2
D: -
V: TRBV24-1
size: many
DNA: TGTGCCACCAGAGGCGGCAGGAACTATGGCTACACCTTC
CDR3: CATRGGRNYGYTF

J: TRBJ2-1
D: TRBD2
V: TRBV29-1
size: many
DNA: TGCAGCGTTGACTTGGGACTAGCGGGGTCATTGAGCTCCTACAATGAGCAGTTCTTC
CDR3: CSVDLGLAGSLSSYNEQFF

J: TRBJ2-2
D: -
V: TRBV7-3
size: many
DNA: TGTGCCAGCAGCTCCGCAGGGACCGGGGAGCTGTTTTTT
CDR3: CASSSAGTGELFF

J: TRBJ2-2
D: -
V: TRBV19
size: many
DNA: TGTGCCAGTATCTCGGGGAACACCGGGGAGCTGTTTTTT
CDR3: CASISGNTGELFF

J: TRBJ1-2
D: -
V: TRBV7-2
size: -
DNA: TGTGCCAGCAGCCGTGGCAGAGCTAACTATGGCTACACCTTC
CDR3: CASSRGRANYGYTF

J: TRBJ2-7
D: -
V: TRBV10-2
size: many
DNA: TGCGCCAGCAGTGCGGCGGGGAACGAGCAGTACTTC
CDR3: CASSAAGNEQYF

J: TRBJ2-7
D: -
V: TRBV5-5
size: many
DNA: TGTGCCAGCAGCTTGGGCTTCTACGAGCAGTACTTC
CDR3: CASSLGFYEQYF

J: TRBJ2-6
D: -
V: TRBV11-1
size: many
DNA: TGTGCCAGCAGCTTAACGGATCAGCCAGGGCCGGGGGCCAACGTCCTGACTTTC
CDR3: CASSLTDQPGPGANVLTF

J: TRBJ2-5
D: -
V: TRBV3-1
size: many
DNA: TGTGCCAGCAGCCAAGCCCCGCGGTCTTACCAGGAGACCCAGTACTTC
CDR3: CASSQAPRSYQETQYF

J: TRBJ2-7
D: TRBD2
V: TRBV29-1
size: many
DNA: TGCAGCGTATCGGGACTAGCGGGTTACTACGAGCAGTACTTC
CDR3: CSVSGLAGYYEQYF

J: TRBJ2-7
D: TRBD2
V: TRBV6-4
size: many
DNA: TGTGCCAGCATCGACGGGACTAGCGGGGCCTACGAGCAGTACTTC
CDR3: CASIDGTSGAYEQYF

J: TRBJ1-5
D: -
V: TRBV20-1
size: many
DNA: TGCAGTGCTAGAGGTCCAAGGTCGGGAGGCAATCAGCCCCAGCATTTT
CDR3: CSARGPRSGGNQPQHF

J: TRBJ2-7
D: -
V: TRBV10-2
size: many
DNA: TGCGCCAGCAGTGAGGGGTTATACGAGCAGTACTTC
CDR3: CASSEGLYEQYF

J: TRBJ1-5
D: TRBD1
V: TRBV5-1
size: many
DNA: TGCGCCAGCAGCCCTGGGACAGGCAATCAGCCCCAGCATTTT
CDR3: CASSPGTGNQPQHF

J: TRBJ2-2
D: -
V: TRBV6-6
size: many
DNA: TGTGCCAGCAGTATACAGGGTAGCGGGGAGCTGTTTTTT
CDR3: CASSIQGSGELFF

J: TRBJ1-1
D: -
V: TRBV6-1
size: many
DNA: TGTGCCAGCAGGGTCGGCAGATACATGAACACTGAAGCTTTCTTT
CDR3: CASRVGRYMNTEAFF

J: TRBJ2-1
D: TRBD2
V: TRBV5-1
size: many
DNA: TGCGCCAGCAGCTGGGAGGGGACGAGCGATAGTGAGCAGTTCTTC
CDR3: CASSWEGTSDSEQFF

J: TRBJ2-1
D: -
V: TRBV24-1
size: many
DNA: TGTGCCACCAGTGATTTGCGGGGGTCGGTTGGTCATGAGCAGTTCTTC
CDR3: CATSDLRGSVGHEQFF

J: TRBJ2-7
D: -
V: TRBV29-1
size: many
DNA: TGCAGCGTTGTCCCCTCCGCAGGTCCTTACGAGCAGTACTTC
CDR3: CSVVPSAGPYEQYF

J: TRBJ2-3
D: -
V: TRBV5-1
size: many
DNA: TGCGCCAGCAGCTTTAAGTCAGATACGCAGTATTTT
CDR3: CASSFKSDTQYF

J: TRBJ2-3
D: -
V: TRBV20-1
size: many
DNA: TGCAGTGCTACTCTAGGGAAAGAAGATACGCAGTATTTT
CDR3: CSATLGKEDTQYF

J: TRBJ2-3
D: -
V: TRBV10-3
size: many
DNA: TGTGCCATCAGTGAGTCGAGCGGGCTGAGCACAGATACGCAGTATTTT
CDR3: CAISESSGLSTDTQYF

J: TRBJ2-1
D: -
V: TRBV5-1
size: medium-sized
DNA: TGCGCCAGCAGTCTTAGCTCCTACAATGAGCAGTTCTTC
CDR3: CASSLSSYNEQFF

J: TRBJ2-7
D: TRBD2
V: TRBV14
size: many
DNA: TGTGCCAGCAGCCTTGCGGGGACTACCTCCTACGAGCAGTACTTC
CDR3: CASSLAGTTSYEQYF

J: TRBJ1-1
D: TRBD1
V: TRBV6-5
size: many
DNA: TGTGCCAGCAGTTTCAGGGGGGGGCGGGGGACTGAAGCTTTCTTT
CDR3: CASSFRGGRGTEAFF

J: TRBJ2-6
D: -
V: TRBV3-1
size: many
DNA: TGTGCCAGCAGCCAAGTAACAGGAACTGGGGCCAACGTCCTGACTTTC
CDR3: CASSQVTGTGANVLTF

J: TRBJ1-4
D: TRBD1
V: TRBV10-3
size: many
DNA: TGTGCCATCAGCGACCCGGGACAGAATAATGAAAAACTGTTTTTT
CDR3: CAISDPGQNNEKLFF

J: TRBJ2-2
D: -
V: TRBV24-1
size: many
DNA: TGTGCCACCAGTGATTTTTCCCCGGCCGGGGAGCTGTTTTTT
CDR3: CATSDFSPAGELFF

J: TRBJ2-2
D: -
V: TRBV4-1
size: many
DNA: TGCGCCAGCAGCCAAGATGGGCCAAACACCGGGGAGCTGTTTTTT
CDR3: CASSQDGPNTGELFF

J: TRBJ2-1
D: -
V: TRBV5-5
size: many
DNA: TGTGCCAGCAGCGCCCGGGCGAACAATGAGCAGTTCTTC
CDR3: CASSARANNEQFF

J: TRBJ2-2
D: -
V: TRBV20-1
size: many
DNA: TGCAGTGCTAGGACTAACACCGGGGAGCTGTTTTTT
CDR3: CSARTNTGELFF

J: TRBJ2-3
D: -
V: TRBV9
size: many
DNA: TGTGCCAGCAGCGTTCCCGACAGCACAGATACGCAGTATTTT
CDR3: CASSVPDSTDTQYF

J: TRBJ2-5
D: -
V: TRBV5-1
size: many
DNA: TGCGCCAGCAGCTCCACAGGACTCGGGGGAGAGACCCAGTACTTC
CDR3: CASSSTGLGGETQYF

J: TRBJ2-1
D: TRBD2
V: TRBV12-3/TRBV12-4
size: many
DNA: TGTGCCAGCAGTTTCGAATTGACTAGCTCTAGTGAGCAGTTCTTC
CDR3: CASSFELTSSSEQFF

J: TRBJ2-3
D: TRBD1
V: TRBV20-1
size: many
DNA: TGCAGTGTTGGACAGGGCACAGATACGCAGTATTTT
CDR3: CSVGQGTDTQYF